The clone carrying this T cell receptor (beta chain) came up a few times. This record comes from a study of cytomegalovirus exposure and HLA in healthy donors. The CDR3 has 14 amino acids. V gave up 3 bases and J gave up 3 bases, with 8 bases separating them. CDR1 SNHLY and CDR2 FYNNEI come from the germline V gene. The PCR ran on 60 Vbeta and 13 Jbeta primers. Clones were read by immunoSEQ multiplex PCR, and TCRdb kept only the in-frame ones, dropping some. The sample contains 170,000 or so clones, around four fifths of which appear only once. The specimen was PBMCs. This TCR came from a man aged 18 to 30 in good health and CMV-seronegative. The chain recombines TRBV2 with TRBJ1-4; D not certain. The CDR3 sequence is CASSDGFSNEKLFF. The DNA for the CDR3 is TGTGCCAGCAGTGACGGGTTCTCTAATGAAAAACTGTTTTTT.